This TCR beta chain was observed in a study of Graves' ophthalmopathy and Graves' hyperthyroidism. The sequenced template was RNA, covering the TCR beta CDR3 region. Scientists carried out first-round RT-PCR using HTBI primers and then a second-round multiplex PCR. TCRdb ran MiXCR on the multiplex PCR reads and lists one entry per CDR3 protein. The sample carries 400,000 to 450,000 distinct CDR3 sequences, 20% to 25% recorded once. Trimming removed 0 bases from V and 6 bases from J, with 9 bases in between. From germline, CDR1 is SGHDT and CDR2 YYEEEE. The CDR3 spans 14 residues. This chain connects TRBV5-6 to TRBJ2-2, with D uncertain. The material sequenced was peripheral blood. This receptor was taken from a woman younger than 35 with stable Graves' hyperthyroidism. In DNA, the CDR3 is TGTGCCAGCAGCTTGGGGAGCTTCGCCGGGGAGCTGTTTTTT. Amino acids: CASSLGSFAGELFF.